This TCR beta chain was profiled in a study of blood T cell repertoires in COVID-19. Study overall: The United States, Italy and Spain provided the acute and convalescent COVID-19 samples.

TCRdb keeps only in-frame clones here, not all; method: immunoSEQ multiplex PCR. This repertoire shows 200,000 to 250,000 clones, roughly 90% found once; its top ten account for less than 3.5%. This CDR3 comprises 13 residues. V dropped 5 bases and J dropped 3 bases, with 10 bases sitting between them. The V gene's germline CDR1 is MNHEY and CDR2 SMNVEV (reference sequence). J is TRBJ1-2 and V is TRBV27; perhaps TRBD1 as D (6 bases). The sample consisted of peripheral blood. The clonotype comes from a woman aged 60-75 years with acute or convalescent COVID-19. Written as DNA, the CDR3 is TGTGCCAGCAGTACAGGGCAGGACTATGGCTACACCTTC. It codes for CASSTGQDYGYTF.